The entry below gives a single TCR beta chain sequence along with its context. Antigen: not known. It was 5'RACE with constant-segment primers that produced the TCR alpha and TCR beta cDNA libraries, which carried sample barcodes and UMIs. One entry per CDR3 protein, called by TCRdb with MiXCR from the 5' RACE reads. The sample gives about 180,000 distinct CDR3 sequences, under 20% of which show up once; roughly 1.9% is in the top ten. Looked up from germline, CDR1 is LGHDT and CDR2 is YNNKEL (reference sequence). V was cut by 1 base and J by 2 bases, with 12 bases left in between. The CDR3 is 15 residues long. The entry originates in a study of T-cell memory formation after mild COVID-19. Study at large: TCR clusters largely stayed donor specific.

Broader study findings: Detection of some responders pre-infection suggested pre-existing cross-reactive memory T cells participated. Whereas later expanders leaned CD4+, clones contracting day 15 to 85 showed a balanced CD4/CD8 makeup.

The sequenced material came from PBMCs or a T cell subset sorted from them (not recorded which). The chain links TRBV3-1 to TRBJ2-7; possible D gene TRBD1, 6 bases. The sequence was collected from an adult woman who had mild COVID-19 (a few samples of this study predate the infection). Cell type and time point are not known. DNA for the CDR3: TGTGCCAGCAGCCAAGCCCCACAGGGCCCCTACGAGCAGTACTTC. Protein sequence: CASSQAPQGPYEQYF.